This T cell receptor (beta chain) came from a study of shared clonotypes between healthy human individuals. The CDR3 spans 16 residues. V lost 4 bases and J lost 6; bases outside the gene matches: 9. Germline assignment: CDR1 SEHNR and CDR2 FQNEAQ (reference sequence). Assay used: immunoSEQ multiplex PCR; TCRdb lists only in-frame clones, some missing. The sample lists about 490,000 clones; 70% to 80% were seen once. The sample comprised PBMCs. The chain employs TRBV7-9 and TRBJ2-3; 11 nucleotides line up with TRBD1. This TCR came from a woman aged 40 to 50 in good health. Some clones in this sample may be carry-over from other donors' samples. CDR3 protein: CASSWRGQGARDTQYF. The DNA for the CDR3 is TGTGCCAGCAGCTGGCGCGGACAGGGGGCAAGGGATACGCAGTATTTT.